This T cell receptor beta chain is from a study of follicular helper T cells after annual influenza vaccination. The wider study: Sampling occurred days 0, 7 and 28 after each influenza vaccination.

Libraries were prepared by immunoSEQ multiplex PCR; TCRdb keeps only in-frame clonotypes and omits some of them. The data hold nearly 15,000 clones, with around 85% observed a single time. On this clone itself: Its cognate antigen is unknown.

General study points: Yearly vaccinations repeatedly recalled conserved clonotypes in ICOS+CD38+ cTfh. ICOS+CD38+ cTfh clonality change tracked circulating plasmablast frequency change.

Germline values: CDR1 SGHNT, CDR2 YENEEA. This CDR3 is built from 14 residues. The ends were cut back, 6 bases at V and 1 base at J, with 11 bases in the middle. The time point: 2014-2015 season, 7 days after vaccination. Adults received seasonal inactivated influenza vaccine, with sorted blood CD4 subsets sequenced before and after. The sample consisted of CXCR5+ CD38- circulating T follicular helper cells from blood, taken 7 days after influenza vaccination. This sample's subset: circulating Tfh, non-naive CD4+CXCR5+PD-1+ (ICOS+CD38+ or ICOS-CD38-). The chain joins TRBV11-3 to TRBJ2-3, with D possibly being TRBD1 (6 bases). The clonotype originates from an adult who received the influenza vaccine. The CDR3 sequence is CASSPGHRTDTQYF. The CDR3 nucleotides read TGTGCCAGCAGTCCGGGACACCGCACAGATACGCAGTATTTT.